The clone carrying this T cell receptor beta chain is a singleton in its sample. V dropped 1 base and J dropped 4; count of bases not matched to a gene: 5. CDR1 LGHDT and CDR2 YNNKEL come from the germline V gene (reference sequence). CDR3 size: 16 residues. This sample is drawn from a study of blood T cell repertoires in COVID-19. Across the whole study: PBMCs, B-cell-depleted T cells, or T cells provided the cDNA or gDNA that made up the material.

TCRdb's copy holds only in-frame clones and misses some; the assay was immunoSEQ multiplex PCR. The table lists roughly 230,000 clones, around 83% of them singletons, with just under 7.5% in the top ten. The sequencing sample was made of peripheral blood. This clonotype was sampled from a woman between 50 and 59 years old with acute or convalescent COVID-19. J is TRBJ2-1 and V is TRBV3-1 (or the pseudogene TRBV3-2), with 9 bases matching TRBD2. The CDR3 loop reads CASSQVVTSGYNEQFF. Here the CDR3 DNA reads TGTGCCAGCAGCCAAGTGGTGACTAGCGGTTACAATGAGCAGTTCTTC.